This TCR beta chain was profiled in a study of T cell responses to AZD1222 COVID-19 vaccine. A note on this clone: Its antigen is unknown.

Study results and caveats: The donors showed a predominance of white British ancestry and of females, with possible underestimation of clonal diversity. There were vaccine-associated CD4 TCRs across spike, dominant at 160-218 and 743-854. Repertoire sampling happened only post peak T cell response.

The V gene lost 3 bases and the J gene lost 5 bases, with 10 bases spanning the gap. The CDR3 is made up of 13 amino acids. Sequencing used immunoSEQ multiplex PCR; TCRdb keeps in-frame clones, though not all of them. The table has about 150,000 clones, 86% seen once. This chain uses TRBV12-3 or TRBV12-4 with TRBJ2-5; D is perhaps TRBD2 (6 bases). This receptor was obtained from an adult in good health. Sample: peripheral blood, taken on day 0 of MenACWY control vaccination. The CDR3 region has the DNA TGTGCCAGCAGTTTGTCCGGGAGTGAGACCCAGTACTTC. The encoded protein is CASSLSGSETQYF.